The following is a T cell receptor (beta chain) sequence with its context. The sample belongs to a study of shared clonotypes between healthy human individuals. Study-level background: The study used three CD4 naive, three CD4 memory, two CD8 naive and one CD8 memory plate per donor.

Germline V gene sequence: CDR1 GTSNPN, CDR2 SVGIG (reference sequence). CDR3 length: 16 residues. V shed 3 bases, J shed 5 bases, and the junction held 10 bases outside the gene matches. CD45RO-negative CD8 cells positively selected for CCR7 made up the naive population, which excluded terminally differentiated effector memory CD45RA+ cells. Across several immunoSEQ plates, the genomic DNA of each subset was split evenly. About 30,000 T cell genomes (around 190 ng DNA) went into each sorted-subset replicate. Measured with immunoSEQ multiplex PCR; TCRdb has only the in-frame clones, and not every one. The repertoire holds about 1,900,000 clones, about 95% seen once, with approximately 1.2% in the top ten.

This sequence joins TRBV30 and TRBJ1-1, with 12 bases fitting TRBD1. The receptor was isolated from a man younger than 30 in good health. Sequencing was done on a sample of naive CD8+ T cells sorted from blood. In DNA, the CDR3 is TGTGCCTGGAGGCTCCGGGACAGGGGGCCGGATACTGAAGCTTTCTTT. Protein: CAWRLRDRGPDTEAFF.